The present TCR beta chain was sequenced within a study of cytomegalovirus exposure and HLA in healthy donors. The wider study: There were approximately 85 million unique TCRs (from HLA-typed donors) in an early data release. Regarding the study as a whole: Overall, approximately 150 TCR beta chains were annotated as cytomegalovirus-associated.

This clone was seen more than once but under ten times. Its antigen is undetermined. Germline CDR1 reads MGHRA; CDR2 reads YSYEKL. V shed 3 bases and J shed 0 bases, with 12 bases lying between them. CDR3 length: 16 residues. The PCR had 60 Vbeta and 13 Jbeta primers. The protocol was immunoSEQ multiplex PCR, while the TCRdb copy is restricted to in-frame clones and leaves out a portion. The table lists 180,000 or so clones, approximately 85% of them singletons. The chain employs TRBV4-1 and TRBJ1-3; D might be TRBD1 (6 bases). The sequenced sample was PBMCs. The receptor was isolated from a young man in good health and CMV-seropositive. The CDR3 sequence is CASSHMRDNSGNTIYF. DNA for the CDR3: TGCGCCAGCAGCCATATGAGGGACAACTCTGGAAACACCATATATTTT.